Below, 12 T cell receptor beta chains from the same sample are listed, as sequenced in a study of control samples from healthy donors and cancer patients. The data were produced by immunoSEQ multiplex PCR, yet TCRdb's version contains in-frame clones alone and is incomplete. The table lists approximately 82,000 clones, around 87% of them singletons, with about a fifth in the top ten. The material sequenced was blood. These TCRs come from a man aged 50 to 59 in good health.

V and J are TRBV3-1 (or the pseudogene TRBV3-2) and TRBJ2-3, with a tentative D call TRBD2 (6 bases). Trimming left V 1 base short and J 1 base short, with 6 bases between. Germline V gene data show CDR1 as LGHDT and CDR2 as YNNKEL (reference sequence). CDR3 length: 14 residues. CDR3 sequence: CASSQGGGTDTQYF. CDR3 bases: TGTGCCAGCAGCCAAGGGGGGGGCACAGATACGCAGTATTTT.

The genes are TRBV24-1 and TRBJ2-2; 7 bases line up with TRBD2. Per the germline V gene, CDR1 is KGHDR and CDR2 is SFDVKD. This CDR3 has 14 amino acids. Trimming at V came to 7 bases and at J to 4 bases, leaving 5 bases not matched to a gene. The CDR3 loop reads CATRSSGITGELFF. The CDR3 DNA is TGTGCCACCAGATCTAGCGGAATCACCGGGGAGCTGTTTTTT.

The gene calls are TRBV4-3 and TRBJ1-3; no clear D. Trimming stripped 0 bases from V and 0 bases from J, with 12 bases between. CDR3 size: 17 residues. CDR1 is LGHNA and CDR2 is YSLEER in the germline V gene. The CDR3 sequence: CASSQEGGRYSGNTIYF. CDR3 nucleotides: TGCGCCAGCAGCCAAGAAGGAGGGAGGTACTCTGGAAACACCATATATTTT.

The J gene is TRBJ2-7, the V gene TRBV19; tentative D call: TRBD1 (6 bases). V lost 1 base to trimming and J lost 6 bases, with 16 bases between them. Germline CDR1 LNHDA, CDR2 SQIVND (reference sequence). This CDR3 is 15 amino acids long. In nucleotides, the CDR3 is TGTGCCAGTAGTATAGTCGGGAATGGGGGCTTCGAGCAGTACTTC. Amino acids: CASSIVGNGGFEQYF.

The chain recombines TRBV19 with TRBJ1-5; D gene uncertain. Germline V gives CDR1 LNHDA, CDR2 SQIVND (reference sequence). The CDR3 length is 15 residues. V was trimmed by 3 bases and J by 2 bases, leaving 11 bases between them. CDR3 sequence (DNA): TGTGCCAGTAGTATGACGGGGTTGGGCAATCAGCCCCAGCATTTT. It codes for CASSMTGLGNQPQHF.

The V gene is TRBV20-1, the J gene TRBJ1-2; tentative D call: TRBD1 (5 bases). CDR1 and CDR2 from the germline V gene are DFQATT and SNEGSKA (reference sequence). This CDR3 has 11 amino acids. V was clipped by 5 bases and J by 8 bases, with 12 bases between them. In DNA, the CDR3 is TGCAGTGCTGGGAGGGGTGAAGGCTACACCTTC. Its translation is CSAGRGEGYTF.

This clone appeared a few times. The rearrangement uses TRBV9 and TRBJ2-5; D unclear. Trimming took 4 bases from V and 5 from J, leaving 9 bases between them. Per the germline V gene, CDR1 is SGDLS and CDR2 is YYNGEE. CDR3 size: 12 residues. The CDR3 loop reads CASSPPGETQYF. CDR3 nucleotide sequence: TGTGCCAGCAGCCCCCCCGGGGAGACCCAGTACTTC. Variable domain in full (rest from reference TRBV9 and TRBJ2-5): DSGVTQTPKHLITATGQRVTLRCSPRSGDLSVYWYQQSLDQGLQFLIQYYNGEERAKGNILERFSAQQFPDLHSELNLSSLELGDSALYFCASSPPGETQYFGPGTRLLVL.

The chain couples TRBV20-1 to TRBJ2-3; 10 nucleotides agree with TRBD2. This CDR3 comprises 16 residues. The J segment lost 5 bases and the V segment lost 3 bases, leaving 11 bases of the junction unmatched. CDR1 and CDR2 from the germline V gene are DFQATT and SNEGSKA (reference sequence). CDR3 sequence (DNA): TGCAGTGCTAGTAAGTTCGCTAGCGGGAGAAGAGATACGCAGTATTTT. Amino acid sequence: CSASKFASGRRDTQYF.

The V gene is TRBV18, the J gene TRBJ1-4; TRBD1 might be the D (6 bases). Deletions cut 2 bases from V and 5 bases from J, with 9 bases between. There are 14 residues in the CDR3. The V gene's germline CDR1 is KGHSH and CDR2 LQKENI. This CDR3 is CASSPRQDNEKLFF. In DNA, the CDR3 is TGTGCCAGCTCACCAAGACAGGACAATGAAAAACTGTTTTTT.

The chain combines TRBV19 with TRBJ1-4, with no clear D. The CDR3 is 13 amino acids. The ends were cut back, 6 bases at V and 7 bases at J, with 12 bases in the middle. From germline, CDR1 is LNHDA and CDR2 SQIVND (reference sequence). In DNA, the CDR3 is TGTGCCAGTAGGGGCAGAGAAGTTGAAAAACTGTTTTTT. Encoded protein: CASRGREVEKLFF.

This chain uses TRBV4-2 with TRBJ2-7; 11 bases are shared with TRBD2. This CDR3 has 15 residues. The germline gives CDR1 LGHNA, CDR2 YNFKEQ. V shed 2 bases and J 3 bases; nucleotides not matched to a gene: 3. This chain's CDR3 is CASSQPGTSGYEQYF. The CDR3 DNA is TGTGCCAGCAGCCAACCCGGGACTAGCGGCTACGAGCAGTACTTC.

There are a few counts of this clone. This chain joins TRBV24-1 and TRBJ1-2; D remains unclear. V lost 6 bases to trimming and J lost 7 bases, with 14 bases between them. The germline V gene has CDR1 KGHDR and CDR2 SFDVKD. The CDR3 spans 13 residues. The CDR3 nucleotides are TGTGCCACCAGTAGTGAGACGGACCTTGGCTACACCTTC. Translating it yields CATSSETDLGYTF.